The sequence of this T cell receptor beta chain was determined in a study of blood T cells in healthy people across ages. CDR3 length: 14 amino acids. V was trimmed by 5 bases and J by 6 bases, leaving 13 bases between them. Germline V CDR1 and CDR2: SGHTA, FQGNSA. For the second PCR, which ran for roughly 6 to 12 cycles, a sample-barcoded 5' primer and a J-beta primer mix were used. All samples yielded 2.5 million or more CDR3-containing paired-end reads. TCRdb re-analysed the 5' RACE reads in MiXCR, keeping a single row per CDR3 protein. The sample shows approximately 780,000 distinct CDR3 sequences, roughly 26% of them seen only once. About this clonotype: The antigen is undetermined.

Study results and caveats: The donors' CMV status was not determined, possibly confounding changes in expanded clonotypes.

These same data were also listed under a study on T cells of mothers and their children. That paper states: Over 8 million reads per mother and approximately 3.2 million per child were obtained.

Specimen: blood. The chain has TRBV7-2 and TRBJ1-4; D gene unclear. The sequence was obtained from a boy younger than 18 in good health. DNA of the CDR3: TGTGCCAGCAGCCCGGCCGGGGTGGATGAAAAACTGTTTTTT. Translating gives CASSPAGVDEKLFF.